This T cell receptor beta chain was captured by sequencing in a study of T cell repertoires in cytomegalovirus infection. The wider study: An indication of both CMV infection and matching HLA type came from public TCR beta signatures.

Points from the study as a whole: What dominated the ex vivo response were HLA-C-restricted CMV-specific TCR beta clonotypes.

This clonotype was picked up many times. Its target is not known. V was shortened by 3 bases and J by 2 bases, with 21 bases between the two germline ends. This CDR3 has 18 amino acids. The germline V gene encodes CDR1 SGHTA and CDR2 FQGNSA. TCRdb re-called the reads through MiXCR, storing one row per CDR3 protein. The sample shows nearly 700,000 distinct CDR3 sequences, roughly 36% of them seen only once. The gene calls are TRBV7-2 and TRBJ2-3; either TRBD1 or TRBD2 may supply D (5 bases each). The source was cultured PBMCs, collected from culture after CMV antigen stimulation. This TCR was sampled from a human donor in good health (CMV status not recorded). Some clones in this sample may be carry-over from other donors' samples. This CDR3 reads CASSFPQGPSYFTDTQYF. CDR3 nucleotides: TGTGCCAGCAGCTTCCCGCAGGGACCTTCTTATTTCACAGATACGCAGTATTTT.